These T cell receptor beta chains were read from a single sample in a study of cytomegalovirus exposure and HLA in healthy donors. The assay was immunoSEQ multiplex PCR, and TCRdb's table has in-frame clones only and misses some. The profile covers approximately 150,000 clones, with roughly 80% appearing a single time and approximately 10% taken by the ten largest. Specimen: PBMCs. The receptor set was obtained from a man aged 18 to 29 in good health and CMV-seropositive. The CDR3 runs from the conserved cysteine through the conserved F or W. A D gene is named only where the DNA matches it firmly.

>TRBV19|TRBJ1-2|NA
CASSGALIYGYTF
TGTGCCAGTAGTGGGGCACTTATCTATGGCTACACCTTC
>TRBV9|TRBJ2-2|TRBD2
CASSVSPGTSELTGELFF
TGTGCCAGCAGCGTGAGTCCCGGGACTAGCGAATTGACCGGGGAGCTGTTTTTT
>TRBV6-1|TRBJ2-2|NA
CANSMEAGELFF
TGTGCCAATTCTATGGAGGCCGGGGAGCTGTTTTTT
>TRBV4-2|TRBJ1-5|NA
CASSADGKGDQPQHF
TGTGCCAGCAGCGCCGACGGGAAGGGAGATCAGCCCCAGCATTTT
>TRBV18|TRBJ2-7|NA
CASSPSGFDRNSYEQYF
TGTGCCAGCTCACCCTCAGGGTTTGATAGGAACTCCTACGAGCAGTACTTC
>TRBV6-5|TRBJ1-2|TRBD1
CASSYRRDSHGYTF
TGTGCCAGCAGTTATCGCCGGGACAGCCATGGCTACACCTTC
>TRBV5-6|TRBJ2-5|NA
CASSQWALETQYF
TGTGCCAGCAGCCAGTGGGCCCTAGAGACCCAGTACTTC
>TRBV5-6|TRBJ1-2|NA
CASSFLDMFVYGYTF
TGTGCCAGCAGTTTCCTTGACATGTTTGTCTATGGCTACACCTTC
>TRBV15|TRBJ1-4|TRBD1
CATSRANLFPGTGFEKLFF
TGTGCCACCAGCAGAGCCAATCTCTTTCCCGGGACAGGGTTTGAAAAACTGTTTTTT
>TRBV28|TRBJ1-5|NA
CATTTGAFNQPQHF
TGTGCCACCACGACAGGAGCATTCAATCAGCCCCAGCATTTT
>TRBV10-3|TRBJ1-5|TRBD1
CAISETGGPNQPQHF
TGTGCCATCAGTGAAACAGGGGGCCCCAATCAGCCCCAGCATTTT
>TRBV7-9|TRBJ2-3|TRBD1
CASSAGQGRDTQYF
TGTGCCAGCAGCGCTGGACAGGGCAGAGATACGCAGTATTTT
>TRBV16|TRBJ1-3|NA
CASSQSKGRAAPSSGNTIYF
TGTGCCAGCAGCCAATCGAAAGGGAGGGCGGCTCCAAGCTCTGGAAACACCATATATTTT
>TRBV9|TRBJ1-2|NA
CASSTTGNNYGYTF
TGTGCCAGCAGCACCACAGGAAATAACTATGGCTACACCTTC
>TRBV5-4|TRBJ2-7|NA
CASSLAPGPTYEQYF
TGTGCCAGCAGCTTGGCTCCTGGGCCTACCTACGAGCAGTACTTC
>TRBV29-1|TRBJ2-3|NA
CSVVTGSTDTQYF
TGCAGCGTTGTTACGGGGAGTACAGATACGCAGTATTTT
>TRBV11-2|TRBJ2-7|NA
CASSLVQGRSYEQYF
TGTGCCAGCAGCTTAGTCCAGGGGCGAAGCTACGAGCAGTACTTC